Listed here are 14 T cell receptor beta chains from one sample, sequenced in a study of blood T cell repertoires in COVID-19. Profiled with immunoSEQ multiplex PCR; TCRdb holds only in-frame clones, not every one. The profile shows about 210,000 clones, about 76% of them singletons. Sample: PBMCs or T cells enriched from blood (not recorded which). The receptor source for this set is a woman between 50 and 59 years old with acute COVID-19.

The rearrangement uses TRBV10-3 and TRBJ1-2; D perhaps matches TRBD1 (6 bases). The germline V and J ends were trimmed by 8 bases and 4 bases, with 11 bases remaining between them. CDR1 and CDR2 (germline): ENHRY, SYGVKD. This CDR3 comprises 12 residues. The CDR3, as DNA: TGTGCCATCGGTGGACAGTCCTATGGCTACACCTTC. It encodes CAIGGQSYGYTF.

This chain connects TRBV18 to TRBJ1-4, with unresolved D. The germline V and J ends were trimmed by 0 bases and 5 bases, with 10 bases remaining between them. CDR3 length: 15 residues. CDR1 is KGHSH and CDR2 is LQKENI in the germline V gene. The CDR3 spells CASSPPTGINEKLFF. The CDR3 DNA follows: TGTGCCAGCTCACCACCAACCGGGATAAATGAAAAACTGTTTTTT.

J is TRBJ2-1 and V is TRBV18; 8 positions agree with TRBD2. This CDR3 has 16 amino acids. Germline V lookup: CDR1 KGHSH, CDR2 LQKENI. V lost 0 bases, J lost 3 bases, and 4 bases stayed unmatched. CDR3 loop: CASSPPLAGIYNEQFF. CDR3 DNA: TGTGCCAGCTCACCACCATTAGCGGGAATCTACAATGAGCAGTTCTTC.

The count of this clone is one. The chain recombines TRBV5-1 with TRBJ1-2; TRBD1 matches at 7 bases. The CDR3 loop spans 15 amino acids. Losses at the gene ends were 0 bases for V and 3 bases for J; bases not matched to a gene: 5. Germline V gene data show CDR1 as SGHRS and CDR2 as YFSETQ. The CDR3 sequence is CASSLAGTEHYGYTF. The CDR3 bases are TGCGCCAGCAGCTTGGCCGGGACAGAGCACTATGGCTACACCTTC.

This clone is a singleton in its sample. The chain uses TRBV14 and TRBJ1-6; maybe TRBD1 (6 bases). CDR3 length equals 15 residues. The V and J ends lost 2 bases and 2 bases respectively, with 7 bases between them. Germline CDR1 and CDR2: SGHDN and FVKESK. The CDR3 nucleotides read TGTGCCAGCAGCCAACGGGACACCTATAATTCACCCCTCCACTTT. It yields the protein CASSQRDTYNSPLHF.

The chain employs TRBV28 and TRBJ1-1; TRBD1 is a possible D gene (6 bases). Germline CDR1 and CDR2: MDHEN and SYDVKM. The CDR3 spans 13 residues. V was pared by 7 bases and J by 8 bases, with 17 bases between. CDR3 amino acids: CASTLGGASEAFF. CDR3 sequence (DNA): TGTGCCAGCACCCTCGGGGGGGCGTCGGAAGCTTTCTTT.

This rearrangement joins TRBV10-3 to TRBJ2-3, with 9 nucleotides matching TRBD2. The J segment lost 4 bases and the V segment lost 3 bases, leaving 5 bases of the junction unmatched. Germline loops: CDR1 ENHRY, CDR2 SYGVKD. This CDR3 is 15 amino acids long. Here the CDR3 reads CAISEGGGAADTQYF. The CDR3 region has the DNA TGTGCCATCAGTGAAGGCGGGGGGGCAGCAGATACGCAGTATTTT.

The V and J genes are TRBV5-1 and TRBJ1-6, with 12 bases fitting TRBD1. Germline values: CDR1 SGHRS, CDR2 YFSETQ. Trimming took 4 bases from V and 10 from J; bases not matched to a gene: 6. This CDR3 is built from 15 residues. The CDR3 spells CASSPGTGGASPLHF. The CDR3 nucleotides are TGCGCCAGCAGCCCAGGGACAGGGGGCGCGTCACCCCTCCACTTT. Drawing the rest from reference TRBV5-1 and TRBJ1-6, the complete variable domain is KAGVTQTPRYLIKTRGQQVTLSCSPISGHRSVSWYQQTPGQGLQFLFEYFSETQRNKGNFPGRFSGRQFSNSRSEMNVSTLELGDSALYLCASSPGTGGASPLHFGNGTRLTVT.

Only one count was recorded for this clone. The V call is TRBV9, the J call TRBJ1-4, with TRBD1 as a possible D gene (6 bases). Germline V gives CDR1 SGDLS, CDR2 YYNGEE. V was clipped by 5 bases and J by 8 bases, with 16 bases between them. This CDR3 region has 14 residues. The CDR3 DNA reads as TGTGCCAGCAGAGTGCAGGGGCGTGGGGAAAAACTGTTTTTT. Translation: CASRVQGRGEKLFF.

This chain links TRBV27 with TRBJ2-3, with 12 bases aligning to TRBD2. Germline CDR1 MNHEY, CDR2 SMNVEV (reference sequence). The CDR3 consists of 17 residues. J lost 3 bases, V lost 2 bases, and 6 bases had no gene match. The CDR3 bases are TGTGCCAGCAGTTTAATTCCTAGCGGGGGGGAAACAGATACGCAGTATTTT. This codes for CASSLIPSGGETDTQYF.

The rearrangement uses TRBV5-4 and TRBJ2-5; TRBD2 matches at 11 bases. CDR1 is SGHNT, CDR2 YYREEE, per germline (reference sequence). Trimming took 0 bases from V and 2 from J; bases not matched to a gene: 3. The CDR3 totals 16 residues. The CDR3 reads CASSLGTSGGQETQYF. CDR3 nucleotides: TGTGCCAGCAGCTTGGGTACTAGCGGGGGACAAGAGACCCAGTACTTC.

V and J are TRBV12-5 and TRBJ2-7; D is uncertain. This CDR3 spans 13 amino acids. Germline assignment: CDR1 LGHNT and CDR2 FRNRAP. V was cut by 1 base and J by 1 base, with 5 bases left in between. For the CDR3, the DNA is TGTGCTAGTGGTTTGGCTATTTCCTACGAGCAGTACTTC. Translated, it gives CASGLAISYEQYF.

The J gene is TRBJ2-2, the V gene TRBV4-1; D is undetermined. V was trimmed by 0 bases and J by 0 bases, leaving 17 bases between them. Germline V gene sequence: CDR1 MGHRA, CDR2 YSYEKL. This CDR3 has 19 amino acids. The CDR3, as DNA: TGCGCCAGCAGCCAAGATTGGTTCCACATAAACACGAACACCGGGGAGCTGTTTTTT. Its translation: CASSQDWFHINTNTGELFF.

This chain uses TRBV12-3 or TRBV12-4 with TRBJ1-3; D gene unclear. The ends were cut back, 6 bases at V and 0 bases at J, with 6 bases in the middle. CDR3 size: 13 residues. The chain's CDR3 is CASSLNSGNTIYF. As DNA, the CDR3 is TGTGCCAGCAGCCTTAACTCTGGAAACACCATATATTTT.